This T cell receptor beta chain was documented in a study of T cells in Graves' hyperthyroidism and ophthalmopathy. Study in general: Before any treatment, at initial diagnosis, peripheral blood was collected.

Amplified TCR beta CDR3 regions derived from RNA transcripts. Carried out on the TCR CDR3, a first-round RT-PCR used the HTBI primer set. MiXCR was run by TCRdb on the multiplex PCR reads, yielding one entry per CDR3 protein. The sample has about 340,000 distinct CDR3 sequences; roughly 20% are singletons. Participants, patients aged 18 to 65, had newly diagnosed hyperthyroidism with a duration under 2 months. Exclusion of patients followed from uncontrolled infection, other autoimmune disease, pregnancy or lactation. More than 8.5 ml of fresh peripheral blood supplied the PBMCs. This clonotype was detected many times. The CDR3 consists of 14 residues. Germline V lookup: CDR1 MNHEY, CDR2 SMNVEV (reference sequence). V was pared by 8 bases and J by 3 bases, with 15 bases between.

The clonotype originates from a woman between 50 and 59 years old with Graves' hyperthyroidism. The sequencing input was blood. The genes are TRBV27 and TRBJ2-3, with D perhaps assigned TRBD1 or TRBD2 (5 bases each). The CDR3 DNA reads as TGTGCCAGCGGGGATTGGGGCGGGACAGATACGCAGTATTTT. This sequence encodes CASGDWGGTDTQYF.